The TCR beta chain described here comes from a study of shared clonotypes between healthy human individuals. V gave up 1 base and J gave up 4 bases; unmatched junction bases: 1. The CDR3 is 13 residues long. Germline assignment: CDR1 PRHDT and CDR2 FYEKMQ (reference sequence). In the case of this clone: The same CDR3 is also encoded by other DNA sequences in this sample.

In the naive CD8 group, cells lacked CD45RO and were positively selected for CCR7, so terminally differentiated effector memory CD45RA+ cells were left out. Assay used: immunoSEQ multiplex PCR; TCRdb lists only in-frame clones, some missing. The sample lists millions of clones, about 95% seen once, with 1% to 1.3% in the top ten. The chain combines TRBV13 with TRBJ2-7; 7 nucleotides match TRBD2. The sequence derives from a man younger than 35 in good health. Sequenced: naive CD8+ T cells sorted from blood. CDR3 in amino acids: CASSLAGGYEQYF. The CDR3 coding sequence is TGTGCCAGCAGCTTAGCGGGGGGTTACGAGCAGTACTTC.